This TCR beta chain came from a study of T-cell memory formation after mild COVID-19. This clonotype was seen at least ten times. Trimming cost V 1 base and J 2 bases, with 7 bases left between them. The CDR3 contains 14 residues. Germline V CDR1 and CDR2: SGHRS, YFSETQ. Sample barcodes and UMIs were carried by the TCR alpha and TCR beta cDNA libraries that 5'RACE generated with constant-segment primers. TCRdb fed the 5' RACE reads into MiXCR, producing one record per CDR3 protein. The sample contains 200,000 to 300,000 distinct CDR3 sequences, approximately 9% of which appear only once. The receptor's source is a man younger than 35 who had mild COVID-19 (a few samples of this study predate the infection). Cell type and time point are not known. The chain combines TRBV5-1 with TRBJ2-1; D is unresolved. Sequenced sample: PBMCs or a T cell subset sorted from them (not recorded which). CDR3 nucleotides: TGCGCCAGCAGCTTGTCGGTAACCTACAATGAGCAGTTCTTC. Translation: CASSLSVTYNEQFF.